These T cell receptor beta chains were read from a single sample in a study of control samples from healthy donors and cancer patients. The protocol was immunoSEQ multiplex PCR, while the TCRdb copy is restricted to in-frame clones and leaves out a portion. The sample records around 130,000 clones, 89% being singletons. Specimen: blood. The source is a man over 45 in good health. The CDR3 runs from the conserved cysteine through the conserved F or W. Each record gives: J gene, D gene, V gene, clone size, CDR3 DNA, CDR3 protein. The D gene is left open where the match is weak. Only part of the rows carry a size: once, few, many, or a class if the clone is expanded.

j_gene: TRBJ2-5
d_gene: TRBD2
v_gene: TRBV11-3
abundance: -
CDR3nt: TGTGCCAGCAGCTTAGGTAAGCGGGGGCCCCTAGAGACCCAGTACTTC
CDR3aa: CASSLGKRGPLETQYF

j_gene: TRBJ2-3
d_gene: -
v_gene: TRBV27
abundance: -
CDR3nt: TGTGCCAGCAGTTCCGCCCCAGATACGCAGTATTTT
CDR3aa: CASSSAPDTQYF

j_gene: TRBJ1-1
d_gene: TRBD1
v_gene: TRBV5-4
abundance: -
CDR3nt: TGTGCCAGCAGCCCCCGGACAGGGAGGGGGAACACTGAAGCTTTCTTT
CDR3aa: CASSPRTGRGNTEAFF

j_gene: TRBJ1-2
d_gene: -
v_gene: TRBV6-6
abundance: -
CDR3nt: TGTGCCAGCAGTCCCCAGGCGTATGGCTACACCTTC
CDR3aa: CASSPQAYGYTF

j_gene: TRBJ1-4
d_gene: -
v_gene: TRBV7-2
abundance: -
CDR3nt: TGTGCCAGCAGCTTAGGGGAGTACCGAAACAATGAAAAACTGTTTTTT
CDR3aa: CASSLGEYRNNEKLFF

j_gene: TRBJ2-1
d_gene: -
v_gene: TRBV10-3
abundance: -
CDR3nt: TGTGCCATCAGTCCCCACGTCGACAATGAGCAGTTCTTC
CDR3aa: CAISPHVDNEQFF

j_gene: TRBJ2-5
d_gene: TRBD2
v_gene: TRBV19
abundance: once
CDR3nt: TGTGCCAGTAGTATCCGACGGGGGGGCGGGGAGACCCAGTACTTC
CDR3aa: CASSIRRGGGETQYF

j_gene: TRBJ2-5
d_gene: -
v_gene: TRBV5-1
abundance: few
CDR3nt: TGCGCCAGCAGCTTGGGAGGACGGGGTACCCAAGAGACCCAGTACTTC
CDR3aa: CASSLGGRGTQETQYF

j_gene: TRBJ1-1
d_gene: -
v_gene: TRBV29-1
abundance: -
CDR3nt: TGCAGCGCCGTACAGGGTCTGAACACTGAAGCTTTCTTT
CDR3aa: CSAVQGLNTEAFF

j_gene: TRBJ1-3
d_gene: -
v_gene: TRBV4-3
abundance: few
CDR3nt: TGCGCCAGCAGCCAAGGCTCGGTTTCTGGAAACACCATATATTTT
CDR3aa: CASSQGSVSGNTIYF

j_gene: TRBJ2-1
d_gene: -
v_gene: TRBV9
abundance: -
CDR3nt: TGTGCCAGCAGCGTTCCAGCGGAGGGGGAGCAGTTCTTC
CDR3aa: CASSVPAEGEQFF

j_gene: TRBJ1-2
d_gene: TRBD1
v_gene: TRBV28
abundance: -
CDR3nt: TGTGCCAGCAGTTCGACAGGGAACGGCTACACCTTC
CDR3aa: CASSSTGNGYTF

j_gene: TRBJ1-5
d_gene: TRBD1
v_gene: TRBV9
abundance: -
CDR3nt: TGTGCCAGCAGCACTGGACAGGGGGCGCGGGATCAGCCCCAGCATTTT
CDR3aa: CASSTGQGARDQPQHF

j_gene: TRBJ2-1
d_gene: TRBD1
v_gene: TRBV27
abundance: -
CDR3nt: TGTGCCAGCCACGGGGACAGGGGCTACAATGAGCAGTTCTTC
CDR3aa: CASHGDRGYNEQFF

j_gene: TRBJ2-6
d_gene: -
v_gene: TRBV2
abundance: once
CDR3nt: TGTGCCAGCAGTGAGGGGGCCTTGGGTGGGGCCAACGTCCTGACTTTC
CDR3aa: CASSEGALGGANVLTF

j_gene: TRBJ2-7
d_gene: TRBD1
v_gene: TRBV7-9
abundance: -
CDR3nt: TGTGCCAGCAGCCTAAGGACAGGGTCCTACGAGCAGTACTTC
CDR3aa: CASSLRTGSYEQYF

j_gene: TRBJ2-5
d_gene: -
v_gene: TRBV4-3
abundance: medium-sized
CDR3nt: TGCGCCAGCAGCCAAGAGCAGGGGTTTATCCAAGAGACCCAGTACTTC
CDR3aa: CASSQEQGFIQETQYF

j_gene: TRBJ2-7
d_gene: -
v_gene: TRBV6-6
abundance: once
CDR3nt: TGTGCCAGCAGCGGGACTGCCTACGAGCAGTACTTC
CDR3aa: CASSGTAYEQYF

j_gene: TRBJ2-5
d_gene: -
v_gene: TRBV21-1
abundance: -
CDR3nt: TGTGCCAGCAGCCCCCGGGGGCCGTCCCGGCAAGAGACCCAGTACTTC
CDR3aa: CASSPRGPSRQETQYF

j_gene: TRBJ1-2
d_gene: TRBD1
v_gene: TRBV6-6
abundance: few
CDR3nt: TGTGCCGGAAAGAGACAGGGGATCTATGGCTACACCTTC
CDR3aa: CAGKRQGIYGYTF

j_gene: TRBJ1-3
d_gene: -
v_gene: TRBV4-1
abundance: -
CDR3nt: TGCGCCAGCAGCCAAGTAATTAGCTCTGGAAACACCATATATTTT
CDR3aa: CASSQVISSGNTIYF

j_gene: TRBJ1-1
d_gene: -
v_gene: TRBV29-1
abundance: -
CDR3nt: TGCAGCGTCGAGGCCCCCCGGAGTACTGAAGCTTTCTTT
CDR3aa: CSVEAPRSTEAFF

j_gene: TRBJ2-6
d_gene: -
v_gene: TRBV5-1
abundance: -
CDR3nt: TGCGCCAGCAGCTTGGGCGAGGCTGGGGCCAACGTCCTGACTTTC
CDR3aa: CASSLGEAGANVLTF

j_gene: TRBJ2-1
d_gene: TRBD1
v_gene: TRBV30
abundance: -
CDR3nt: TGTGCCTGGAGTGGATTATCGGGACAGGTCCAGTTCTTC
CDR3aa: CAWSGLSGQVQFF

j_gene: TRBJ2-7
d_gene: TRBD1
v_gene: TRBV6-5
abundance: -
CDR3nt: TGTGCCAGCAGTATCGACAGGGGTTACGAGCAGTACTTC
CDR3aa: CASSIDRGYEQYF

j_gene: TRBJ2-5
d_gene: -
v_gene: TRBV9
abundance: -
CDR3nt: TGTGCCAGCAGCGTAGGGGCGGGGACGGAGACCCAGTACTTC
CDR3aa: CASSVGAGTETQYF

j_gene: TRBJ2-1
d_gene: -
v_gene: TRBV9
abundance: -
CDR3nt: TGTGCCAGCAGCCCCTCTGCGGTCCCCTACAATGAGCAGTTCTTC
CDR3aa: CASSPSAVPYNEQFF

j_gene: TRBJ1-2
d_gene: TRBD1
v_gene: TRBV2
abundance: once
CDR3nt: TGTGCCAGCAATACCCGGGACAGGTACTATGGCTACACCTTC
CDR3aa: CASNTRDRYYGYTF

j_gene: TRBJ1-5
d_gene: TRBD1
v_gene: TRBV2
abundance: -
CDR3nt: TGTGCCAGCACCTTAGACAGGGACGACAATCAGCCCCAGCATTTT
CDR3aa: CASTLDRDDNQPQHF

j_gene: TRBJ2-7
d_gene: -
v_gene: TRBV7-9
abundance: -
CDR3nt: TGTGCCAGCAGCCCAACCCCGACAGGAAAGAGCTCCTACGAGCAGTACTTC
CDR3aa: CASSPTPTGKSSYEQYF

j_gene: TRBJ2-6
d_gene: -
v_gene: TRBV4-3
abundance: -
CDR3nt: TGCGCCAGCAGCCACCCCATGGGGGACGGTAGTTCTGGGGCCAACGTCCTGACTTTC
CDR3aa: CASSHPMGDGSSGANVLTF

j_gene: TRBJ2-5
d_gene: -
v_gene: TRBV9
abundance: -
CDR3nt: TGTGCCAGCAGCGTAGGTCTGGGGCAAGAGACCCAGTACTTC
CDR3aa: CASSVGLGQETQYF

j_gene: TRBJ1-1
d_gene: -
v_gene: TRBV12-3/TRBV12-4
abundance: -
CDR3nt: TGTGCCAGCAGAAGGGCAGGGAACACTGAAGCTTTCTTT
CDR3aa: CASRRAGNTEAFF

j_gene: TRBJ1-2
d_gene: -
v_gene: TRBV27
abundance: -
CDR3nt: TGTGCCAGCAGTCCGAACAGGGCTTACTATGGCTACACCTTC
CDR3aa: CASSPNRAYYGYTF

j_gene: TRBJ1-6
d_gene: TRBD1
v_gene: TRBV4-3
abundance: few
CDR3nt: TGCGCCAGCAGCCAAGGGACAGGTAATGGTCCCCTCCACTTT
CDR3aa: CASSQGTGNGPLHF

j_gene: TRBJ1-3
d_gene: -
v_gene: TRBV10-3
abundance: -
CDR3nt: TGTGCCATCAGGGCTGGAAACACCATATATTTT
CDR3aa: CAIRAGNTIYF

j_gene: TRBJ1-5
d_gene: -
v_gene: TRBV3-1/TRBV3-2
abundance: -
CDR3nt: TGTGCCAGCAGCCAAGATCACGGCAATCAGCCCCAGCATTTT
CDR3aa: CASSQDHGNQPQHF

j_gene: TRBJ2-5
d_gene: TRBD1
v_gene: TRBV6-5
abundance: -
CDR3nt: TGTGCCAGCAGTCCGGGACAGAACCAAGAGACCCAGTACTTC
CDR3aa: CASSPGQNQETQYF

j_gene: TRBJ2-7
d_gene: -
v_gene: TRBV6-2/TRBV6-3
abundance: -
CDR3nt: TGTGCCAGCAGTTCCAGCTCCTACGAGCAGTACTTC
CDR3aa: CASSSSSYEQYF

j_gene: TRBJ1-3
d_gene: -
v_gene: TRBV5-5
abundance: -
CDR3nt: TGTGCCAGCCGGATCGGGATCGGGACGGATGGAAACACCATATATTTT
CDR3aa: CASRIGIGTDGNTIYF